What follows are 26 T cell receptor beta chains derived from one specimen sequenced in a study of blood T cell repertoires in COVID-19. Sequenced by immunoSEQ multiplex PCR; TCRdb stores in-frame clones only, minus some. The sample holds around 700,000 clones, approximately 90% seen once. The sample consisted of peripheral blood. The source is a woman under 30 with acute or convalescent COVID-19.

In nucleotides, the CDR3 is TGTGCCAGCAGTCAGCGGCGGGACCCACCGGTTGGCTACACCTTC. It yields the protein CASSQRRDPPVGYTF. This chain links TRBV3-1 (or the pseudogene TRBV3-2) with TRBJ1-2; maybe TRBD1 (5 bases). Germline V gene sequence: CDR1 LGHDT, CDR2 YNNKEL (reference sequence). This CDR3 contains 15 residues. V was shortened by 6 bases and J by 7 bases, with 21 bases between the two germline ends.

The rearrangement joins TRBV12-3 or TRBV12-4 to TRBJ1-1; D may be TRBD1 (5 bases). V lost 6 bases and J lost 1, with 9 bases in between. This CDR3 spans 13 amino acids. The CDR3 DNA sequence: TGTGCCAGCAGGCTGACAGAGAACACTGAAGCTTTCTTT. Its protein is CASRLTENTEAFF.

J is TRBJ2-3 and V is TRBV19, with TRBD2 identical over 9 bases. The CDR3 contains 17 residues. Per the germline V gene, CDR1 is LNHDA and CDR2 is SQIVND (reference sequence). After removal of 7 bases from V and 0 bases from J, the junction contained 11 bases not matched to a gene. This CDR3 reads CASIPGGAGGSTDTQYF. CDR3 nucleotides: TGTGCCAGTATCCCCGGAGGCGCGGGGGGGAGCACAGATACGCAGTATTTT.

This sequence joins TRBV5-4 and TRBJ1-2; D may be TRBD1 (6 bases). Germline V gene data show CDR1 as SGHNT and CDR2 as YYREEE (reference sequence). Trimming took 3 bases from V and 8 from J, leaving 23 bases between them. The length of the CDR3 is 16 residues. The CDR3 DNA sequence: TGTGCCAGCAGCTCCTACAGGGAAGGGGCAATGGGGGGCTACACCTTC. Protein product: CASSSYREGAMGGYTF.

This chain joins TRBV14 and TRBJ2-3, with 13 bases that match TRBD2. The V gene's germline CDR1 is SGHDN and CDR2 FVKESK. The CDR3 contains 16 residues. Trimming cost V 6 bases and J 2 bases; bases outside gene matches: 5. The chain's CDR3 is CASRLGLAGATDTQYF. Here the CDR3 DNA reads TGTGCCAGCAGACTCGGACTAGCGGGGGCCACAGATACGCAGTATTTT.

V is TRBV12-3 or TRBV12-4 and J is TRBJ1-1; tentatively, D is TRBD1 (5 bases). The CDR3 has 13 residues. Between the trimmed V and J ends, which lost 10 bases and 4 bases, there was a span of 16 bases. The CDR3 region has the DNA TGTGCCACCCAGATTGGGGGGATCACTGAAGCTTTCTTT. Encoded protein: CATQIGGITEAFF.

This clone turned up a few times. The chain links TRBV4-2 to TRBJ1-5, with unresolved D. V was clipped by 2 bases and J by 2 bases, with 10 bases between them. Germline CDR1 and CDR2: LGHNA and YNFKEQ. This CDR3 comprises 15 residues. The CDR3 sequence is CASSQPDRGNQPQHF. Here the CDR3 DNA reads TGTGCCAGCAGCCAACCTGATCGGGGCAATCAGCCCCAGCATTTT.

J is TRBJ1-2 and V is TRBV3-1 (or the pseudogene TRBV3-2); possible D gene TRBD1, 6 bases. V was trimmed by 1 base and J by 6 bases, leaving 18 bases between them. The CDR3 is 16 residues long. Germline V CDR1 and CDR2: LGHDT, YNNKEL (reference sequence). CDR3 region: CASSQALTGDTNGYTF. The CDR3 nucleotides are TGTGCCAGCAGCCAAGCCTTGACAGGAGATACGAATGGCTACACCTTC.

J is TRBJ2-7 and V is TRBV19; perhaps TRBD2 as D (6 bases). The CDR3 has 14 amino acids. Germline V gene sequence: CDR1 LNHDA, CDR2 SQIVND (reference sequence). The germline V and J ends were trimmed by 1 base and 3 bases, with 10 bases remaining between them. CDR3 in amino acids: CASSIGAGGYEQYF. CDR3 DNA sequence: TGTGCCAGTAGTATAGGGGCCGGGGGCTACGAGCAGTACTTC.

The V call is TRBV4-1, the J call TRBJ2-7; 8 nucleotides line up with TRBD2. The CDR3 has 16 residues. Germline CDR1 MGHRA, CDR2 YSYEKL. Trimming removed 1 base from V and 7 bases from J; junction bases left unmatched: 12. For the CDR3, the DNA is TGCGCCAGCAGCCAAGGGAAACTAGCCCCGGGGGGGGAGCAGTACTTC. This codes for CASSQGKLAPGGEQYF.

This clone was seen more than once but under ten times. The chain links TRBV18 to TRBJ2-7; 12 bases are shared with TRBD2. Trimming took 4 bases from V and 4 from J; bases not matched to a gene: 2. The CDR3 has 14 amino acids. Germline assignment: CDR1 KGHSH and CDR2 LQKENI. The CDR3 is CASSLGLAGYEQYF. The CDR3 DNA sequence: TGTGCCAGCTCACTTGGACTAGCGGGGTACGAGCAGTACTTC.

The rearrangement links TRBV18 to TRBJ1-4; D is uncertain. V dropped 6 bases and J dropped 5 bases, with 19 bases sitting between them. This CDR3 has 16 residues. The germline gives CDR1 KGHSH, CDR2 LQKENI. CDR3 in DNA: TGTGCCAGCTCCCCTCCGGGAGCCAGGAGGAATGAAAAACTGTTTTTT. Translated: CASSPPGARRNEKLFF.

The V and J genes are TRBV6-5 and TRBJ1-6; the match to TRBD1 covers 8 bases. J gave up 9 bases and V 7 bases, and 8 bases lay outside the gene matches. Germline V CDR1 and CDR2: MNHEY, SVGAGI. CDR3 length equals 14 residues. The CDR3 region has the DNA TGTGCCAGCACTCGGACAGGGCGAGTTTCACCCCTCCACTTT. Its translation: CASTRTGRVSPLHF.

The rearrangement joins TRBV4-3 to TRBJ1-1; D not resolved. The germline V and J ends were trimmed by 0 bases and 13 bases, with 21 bases remaining between them. This CDR3 has 15 amino acids. Germline CDR1 and CDR2: LGHNA and YSLEER. CDR3 nucleotide sequence: TGCGCCAGCAGCCAAGAGACTTTCCATTCAGCTCTGGGTTTCTTT. Amino acid sequence: CASSQETFHSALGFF.

This chain links TRBV6-4 with TRBJ2-1; D call uncertain. V was clipped by 2 bases and J by 3 bases, with 5 bases between them. This CDR3 comprises 13 residues. Germline CDR1 reads MRHNA; CDR2 reads SNTAGT. The CDR3 reads CASSDGDYNEQFF. Here the CDR3 DNA reads TGTGCCAGCAGTGACGGAGACTACAATGAGCAGTTCTTC.

This rearrangement joins TRBV4-1 to TRBJ2-7, with TRBD1 matching 7 bases. V shed 1 base, J shed 0 bases, and the junction held 6 bases outside the gene matches. CDR1 is MGHRA and CDR2 is YSYEKL in the germline V gene. The CDR3 consists of 16 residues. The CDR3 DNA is TGCGCCAGCAGCCAAGGCCCGGACAGGCTCTCCTACGAGCAGTACTTC. It codes for CASSQGPDRLSYEQYF.

The sample holds one count of this clone. The gene calls are TRBV7-3 and TRBJ2-1; the match to TRBD2 covers 13 bases. The CDR3 is 17 residues long. CDR1 and CDR2 (germline): SGHTA, FQGTGA. V lost 0 bases and J lost 8; bases outside the gene matches: 7. The CDR3: CASSLTKLAGGPDEQFF. CDR3 in DNA: TGTGCCAGCAGCTTAACGAAACTAGCGGGGGGGCCCGATGAGCAGTTCTTC.

This chain joins TRBV20-1 and TRBJ2-5; TRBD2 might be the D (6 bases). V dropped 3 bases and J dropped 1 base, with 9 bases sitting between them. The CDR3 extends over 13 amino acids. The V gene's germline CDR1 is DFQATT and CDR2 SNEGSKA (reference sequence). The CDR3 protein is CSASTSTQETQYF. The DNA for the CDR3 is TGCAGTGCTAGTACTAGCACCCAAGAGACCCAGTACTTC.

This rearrangement joins TRBV29-1 to TRBJ2-1; a weak D match, TRBD2 (5 bases). The CDR3 contains 13 residues. Germline V CDR1 and CDR2: SQVTM, ANQGSEA. Trimming cost V 7 bases and J 7 bases, with 17 bases left between them. CDR3 coding DNA: TGCAGCGCCCCCGACGGGCCGGGGAATGAGCAGTTCTTC. Translating gives CSAPDGPGNEQFF.

J is TRBJ1-5 and V is TRBV7-2; possible D gene TRBD1, 6 bases. Deletions cut 2 bases from V and 7 bases from J, with 9 bases between. CDR3 length: 13 amino acids. Germline-derived CDR1 and CDR2 are SGHTA and FQGNSA. The CDR3 protein is CASSLSRGQPQHF. CDR3 bases: TGTGCCAGCAGCTTATCCAGGGGACAGCCCCAGCATTTT.

V usage is TRBV24-1 and J usage is TRBJ2-3, with D tentatively TRBD2 (6 bases). Between the trimmed V and J ends, which lost 6 bases and 0 bases, there was a span of 12 bases. Germline assignment: CDR1 KGHDR and CDR2 SFDVKD. The CDR3 has 15 residues. CDR3 nucleotide sequence: TGTGCCACCAGTTTGGGCGGGGTAAGCACAGATACGCAGTATTTT. Translation: CATSLGGVSTDTQYF.

The table lists this clone with a count of one. This chain joins TRBV19 and TRBJ2-1, with TRBD2 matching 14 bases. The germline gives CDR1 LNHDA, CDR2 SQIVND (reference sequence). J lost 15 bases, V lost 3 bases, and 10 bases had no gene match. The length of the CDR3 is 15 residues. The CDR3 loop is CASSIGLAGGLGRFF. The CDR3 DNA reads as TGTGCCAGTAGTATCGGACTAGCGGGGGGTCTCGGGCGGTTCTTC.

The chain combines TRBV3-1 (or the pseudogene TRBV3-2) with TRBJ1-2; D is unresolved. The CDR3 sequence is 12 residues long. V was trimmed by 4 bases and J by 7 bases, leaving 10 bases between them. CDR1 is LGHDT, CDR2 YNNKEL, per germline (reference sequence). CDR3 amino acids: CASSPARGGYTF. The CDR3 region has the DNA TGTGCCAGCAGCCCAGCGCGGGGTGGCTACACCTTC.

Here the CDR3 reads CASSSWTGGETQYF. The CDR3 region has the DNA TGTGCCAGCAGCTCCTGGACAGGGGGGGAGACCCAGTACTTC. This chain connects TRBV7-2 to TRBJ2-5; 10 nucleotides agree with TRBD1. V dropped 4 bases and J dropped 5; count of bases not matched to a gene: 4. The CDR3 covers 14 residues. Germline V CDR1 and CDR2: SGHTA, FQGNSA.

The chain combines TRBV24-1 with TRBJ1-2, with D uncertain. Germline CDR1 KGHDR, CDR2 SFDVKD. There are 14 residues in the CDR3. V lost 4 bases to trimming and J lost 5 bases, with 13 bases between them. In DNA form, the CDR3 reads TGTGCCACCAGTGACCGATCGCGAGCGTATGGCTACACCTTC. This codes for CATSDRSRAYGYTF.

This clone showed up just a few times. J is TRBJ1-5 and V is TRBV6-5; possibly TRBD1 for D (5 bases). V was clipped by 11 bases and J by 9 bases, with 23 bases between them. The CDR3 extends over 14 amino acids. Germline CDR1 reads MNHEY; CDR2 reads SVGAGI. CDR3 sequence (DNA): TGTGCCTCGCGTCCGCACGAGCCCGGGGGGCCCCAGCATTTT. The encoded protein is CASRPHEPGGPQHF.